Below, one T cell receptor beta chain is given with its context. The data belong to a study of blood T cell repertoires in COVID-19. The CDR3 sequence is 15 residues long. Germline CDR1 is SGHTA and CDR2 is FQGNSA. The ends lost 3 bases at V and 4 bases at J; junction bases unmatched: 4. The assay was immunoSEQ multiplex PCR, and TCRdb's table has in-frame clones only and misses some. The profile shows 65,000 to 80,000 clones, around 79% of them singletons. The chain carries TRBV7-2 and TRBJ1-4; 8 nucleotides line up with TRBD1. The specimen was peripheral blood. The source is a man aged 45-65 years with acute or convalescent COVID-19. The CDR3 DNA reads TGTGCCAGCAGCTTGGGGGACAGGCTTAATGAAAAACTGTTTTTT. Protein: CASSLGDRLNEKLFF.